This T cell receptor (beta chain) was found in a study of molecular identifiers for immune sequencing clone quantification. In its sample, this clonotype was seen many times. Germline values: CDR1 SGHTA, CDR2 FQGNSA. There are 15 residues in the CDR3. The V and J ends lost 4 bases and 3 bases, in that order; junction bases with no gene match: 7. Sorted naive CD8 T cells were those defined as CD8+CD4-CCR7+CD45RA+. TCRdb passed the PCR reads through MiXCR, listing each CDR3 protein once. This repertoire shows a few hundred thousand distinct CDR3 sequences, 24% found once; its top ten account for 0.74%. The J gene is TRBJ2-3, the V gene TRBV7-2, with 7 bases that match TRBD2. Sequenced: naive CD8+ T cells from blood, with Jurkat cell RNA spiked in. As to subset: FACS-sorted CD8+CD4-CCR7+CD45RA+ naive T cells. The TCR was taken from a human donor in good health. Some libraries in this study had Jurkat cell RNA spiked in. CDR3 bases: TGTGCCAGCAGCTCTCAGCGGGACTTTACAGATACGCAGTATTTT. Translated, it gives CASSSQRDFTDTQYF.